The 25 T cell receptor beta chains below come from one sample, sequenced in a study of blood T cell repertoires in COVID-19. Clones were read by immunoSEQ multiplex PCR, and TCRdb kept only the in-frame ones, dropping some. There are about 150,000 clones in the sample; roughly 87% occur only once, and about 4% lies in the top ten. Sequenced: peripheral blood. These receptors were collected from a woman aged 55-70 years with active or convalescent COVID-19.

This chain links TRBV12-5 with TRBJ2-7; the match to TRBD2 covers 8 bases. The CDR3 runs 14 residues. CDR1 is LGHNT and CDR2 is FRNRAP in the germline V gene. V was clipped by 1 base and J by 2 bases; unmatched bases: 1. In nucleotides, the CDR3 is TGTGCTAGTGGTTTGGGTAGCGGGGCCTACGAGCAGTACTTC. As protein: CASGLGSGAYEQYF.

This sequence joins TRBV9 and TRBJ2-3, with D maybe TRBD2 (7 bases). Germline loops: CDR1 SGDLS, CDR2 YYNGEE. The V gene lost 2 bases and the J gene lost 3 bases, with 19 bases spanning the gap. The CDR3 totals 17 residues. In DNA, the CDR3 is TGTGCCAGCAGCGTCAACATACGGGGGGCGCGGACAGATACGCAGTATTTT. It codes for CASSVNIRGARTDTQYF.

As DNA, the CDR3 is TGTGCCAGCAGTGAAGGGCCGGGCTATGGCTACACCTTC. The encoded protein is CASSEGPGYGYTF. The rearrangement uses TRBV6-1 and TRBJ1-2; D is ambiguous. Per the germline V gene, CDR1 is MNHNS and CDR2 is SASEGT. The ends were cut back, 1 base at V and 4 bases at J, with 7 bases in the middle. This CDR3 is built from 13 residues.

In nucleotides, the CDR3 is TGTGCCAGCTGGACAGGGGTAGCTTACACTGAAGCTTTCTTT. It is translated as CASWTGVAYTEAFF. This sequence joins TRBV19 and TRBJ1-1, with 9 bases fitting TRBD1. The CDR3 is 14 residues long. CDR1 is LNHDA and CDR2 is SQIVND in the germline V gene (reference sequence). Trimming took 9 bases from V and 3 from J; bases not matched to a gene: 8. The whole variable domain, remainder taken from reference TRBV19 and TRBJ1-1, is DGGITQSPKYLFRKEGQNVTLSCEQNLNHDAMYWYRQDPGQGLRLIYYSQIVNDFQKGDIAEGYSVSREKKESFPLTVTSAQKNPTAFYLCASWTGVAYTEAFFGQGTRLTVV.

The rearrangement joins TRBV10-3 to TRBJ1-3; possibly TRBD1 for D (6 bases). Germline V gives CDR1 ENHRY, CDR2 SYGVKD. The CDR3 contains 17 residues. V was clipped by 6 bases and J by 4 bases, with 22 bases between them. CDR3 loop: CAISPGGGQMRGNTIYF. The CDR3 bases are TGTGCCATCAGCCCCGGCGGGGGGCAGATGCGCGGAAACACCATATATTTT.

CDR3 in amino acids: CAIRSGQGASEAFF. The CDR3 coding sequence is TGTGCCATCAGATCGGGACAGGGGGCGAGTGAAGCTTTCTTT. The rearrangement uses TRBV10-3 and TRBJ1-1; 12 nucleotides match TRBD1. The CDR3 consists of 14 residues. V dropped 6 bases and J dropped 7; count of bases not matched to a gene: 6. The germline V gene encodes CDR1 ENHRY and CDR2 SYGVKD.

This chain links TRBV18 with TRBJ2-5, with 8 bases fitting TRBD2. CDR3 length: 13 residues. V lost 6 bases to trimming and J lost 4 bases; unmatched junction nucleotides: 4. CDR1 is KGHSH and CDR2 is LQKENI in the germline V gene. Here the CDR3 reads CASSKTSGETQYF. The CDR3 DNA sequence: TGTGCCAGCTCGAAAACTAGCGGAGAGACCCAGTACTTC.

The V call is TRBV15, the J call TRBJ1-1; D uncertain. The CDR3 has 14 residues. V lost 0 bases, J lost 1 base, and 6 bases lay in between. Germline V gene data show CDR1 as LNHNV and CDR2 as YYDKDF (reference sequence). The CDR3 here is CATSREDWNTEAFF. CDR3 sequence (DNA): TGTGCCACCAGCAGAGAAGACTGGAACACTGAAGCTTTCTTT.

The chain employs TRBV10-3 and TRBJ1-5; 9 bases are shared with TRBD1. V shed 2 bases, J shed 6 bases, and the junction held 2 bases outside the gene matches. The CDR3 has 14 amino acids. Germline CDR1 ENHRY, CDR2 SYGVKD. The CDR3 loop reads CAISERDRAQPQHF. CDR3 nucleotide sequence: TGTGCCATCAGTGAGAGGGACAGGGCTCAGCCCCAGCATTTT.

This rearrangement joins TRBV5-1 to TRBJ2-1; 7 bases align to TRBD1. The germline V gene has CDR1 SGHRS and CDR2 YFSETQ. V trimming: 5 bases; J trimming: 7 bases; junction bases outside the gene matches: 6. The CDR3 spans 13 residues. The CDR3 region is CASSLGTANEQFF. CDR3 DNA sequence: TGCGCCAGCAGTCTAGGGACAGCAAATGAGCAGTTCTTC.

The chain links TRBV30 to TRBJ1-5; 9 nucleotides line up with TRBD1. The CDR3 runs 14 residues. The junction had 0 bases not matched to a gene; V was cut back by 0 bases and J by 3 bases. Germline V lookup: CDR1 GTSNPN, CDR2 SVGIG (reference sequence). The CDR3 region has the DNA TGTGCCTGGAGTGTACAGGGGGCCAATCAGCCCCAGCATTTT. Residues: CAWSVQGANQPQHF.

The J gene is TRBJ2-2, the V gene TRBV19, with 10 positions matching TRBD2. This CDR3 has 15 amino acids. CDR1 is LNHDA, CDR2 SQIVND, per germline (reference sequence). The ends lost 10 bases at V and 2 bases at J; junction bases unmatched: 7. CDR3 in amino acids: CATSLAGRNTGELFF. For the CDR3, the DNA is TGTGCCACCTCACTAGCGGGGAGAAACACCGGGGAGCTGTTTTTT.

The genes are TRBV19 and TRBJ1-4; TRBD1 matches 9 bases. CDR3 size: 16 residues. Trimming cost V 2 bases and J 7 bases; bases outside gene matches: 8. From germline, CDR1 is LNHDA and CDR2 SQIVND (reference sequence). CDR3 protein: CASSIRPGQGPEKLFF. The CDR3 DNA is TGTGCCAGTAGTATACGCCCCGGACAGGGGCCTGAAAAACTGTTTTTT.

The chain has TRBV4-2 and TRBJ2-7, with TRBD1 identical over 9 bases. Germline lookup yields CDR1 LGHNA and CDR2 YNFKEQ. The CDR3 contains 17 residues. V lost 2 bases and J lost 0; bases outside the gene matches: 8. In nucleotides, the CDR3 is TGTGCCAGCAGCCAATTTTTCGGGACAGGGCTCTCCTACGAGCAGTACTTC. Protein: CASSQFFGTGLSYEQYF.

The chain links TRBV18 to TRBJ2-1; the match to TRBD2 covers 9 bases. With 5 bases clipped from V and 4 bases from J, the junction kept 12 bases outside the gene matches. CDR3 size: 17 residues. Per the germline V gene, CDR1 is KGHSH and CDR2 is LQKENI. The CDR3 DNA reads as TGTGCCAGCTCAGAGAAAGTAGCGGGGGCCTCATACAATGAGCAGTTCTTC. Its translation: CASSEKVAGASYNEQFF.

This chain links TRBV11-2 with TRBJ1-1; no definite D call. CDR3 length: 14 amino acids. Trimming cost V 3 bases and J 6 bases, with 14 bases left between them. The germline V gene encodes CDR1 SGHAT and CDR2 FQNNGV. The CDR3 nucleotides read TGTGCCAGCAGCTTCGTCCTAACGGGTGCTGAAGCTTTCTTT. Translation gives CASSFVLTGAEAFF.

This chain links TRBV4-3 with TRBJ2-1; TRBD2 agrees at 11 bases. CDR1 is LGHNA and CDR2 is YSLEER in the germline V gene. The CDR3 runs 16 residues. Germline trimming cut 5 bases from V and 6 bases from J; bases unmatched to any gene: 9. This chain's CDR3 is CASSVLAGGPLNEQFF. The CDR3 nucleotides read TGCGCCAGCAGCGTGTTAGCGGGGGGGCCTCTCAATGAGCAGTTCTTC.

DNA for the CDR3: TGTGCCAGCAGCTCCCGGGACAGGTGGGCCTACGAGCAGTACTTC. As protein: CASSSRDRWAYEQYF. The rearrangement links TRBV7-9 to TRBJ2-7, with 8 positions matching TRBD1. This CDR3 comprises 15 residues. V was clipped by 4 bases and J by 2 bases; unmatched bases: 7. Germline CDR1 is SEHNR and CDR2 is FQNEAQ (reference sequence).

This clone was counted once. CDR3 region: CASSGQGFGNTIYF. The CDR3 DNA is TGTGCCAGCAGTGGACAGGGTTTTGGAAACACCATATATTTT. The chain employs TRBV25-1 and TRBJ1-3; 7 bases align to TRBD1. V was clipped by 4 bases and J by 3 bases; unmatched bases: 3. The V gene's germline CDR1 is MGHDK and CDR2 SYGVNS. The CDR3 sequence is 14 residues long.

The chain couples TRBV4-3 to TRBJ1-3, with no clear D. With 1 base removed from V and 0 bases from J, the gap between germline ends came to 4 bases. Germline CDR1 and CDR2: LGHNA and YSLEER. This CDR3 spans 14 amino acids. The CDR3 here is CASSQASSGNTIYF. CDR3 nucleotides: TGCGCCAGCAGCCAAGCCAGCTCTGGAAACACCATATATTTT.

V is TRBV10-3 and J is TRBJ2-3; 14 bases match TRBD2. The J segment lost 4 bases and the V segment lost 9 bases, leaving 3 bases of the junction unmatched. The CDR3 has 14 amino acids. The germline CDR1 and CDR2 sequences are ENHRY and SYGVKD. The CDR3 bases are TGTGCCATGGGGACTAGCGGGGGTTCAGATACGCAGTATTTT. Protein: CAMGTSGGSDTQYF.

The chain is built from TRBV19 and TRBJ1-2; D is ambiguous. This CDR3 is built from 16 residues. In germline, CDR1 is LNHDA, CDR2 SQIVND (reference sequence). The germline V and J ends were trimmed by 3 bases and 7 bases, with 21 bases remaining between them. In DNA form, the CDR3 reads TGTGCCAGTAGTATCCCTCGGGGTCGGGCATTGCGTGGCTACACCTTC. It specifies CASSIPRGRALRGYTF.

The chain has TRBV7-9 and TRBJ1-5; D call uncertain. The CDR3 is made up of 14 amino acids. CDR1 is SEHNR and CDR2 is FQNEAQ in the germline V gene (reference sequence). The germline V and J ends were trimmed by 5 bases and 6 bases, with 14 bases remaining between them. The CDR3 region is CASSEMAEGQPQHF. In DNA, the CDR3 is TGTGCCAGCAGCGAGATGGCGGAAGGTCAGCCCCAGCATTTT.

The chain uses TRBV28 and TRBJ2-2; D may be TRBD1 (5 bases). V was cut by 7 bases and J by 6 bases, with 9 bases left in between. Germline CDR1 and CDR2: MDHEN and SYDVKM. The CDR3 length is 12 residues. The CDR3 bases are TGTGCCAGCACCCAGGGTCCCGGGGAGCTGTTTTTT. Encoded protein: CASTQGPGELFF. Together with reference TRBV28 and TRBJ2-2, the CDR3 gives the full variable domain: DVKVTQSSRYLVKRTGEKVFLECVQDMDHENMFWYRQDPGLGLRLIYFSYDVKMKEKGDIPEGYSVSREKKERFSLILESASTNQTSMYLCASTQGPGELFFGEGSRLTVL.

The chain employs TRBV18 and TRBJ2-7, with 9 bases identical to TRBD1. The ends lost 3 bases at V and 1 base at J; junction bases unmatched: 7. CDR3 length equals 16 residues. The V gene's germline CDR1 is KGHSH and CDR2 LQKENI. CDR3 sequence: CASSPPGQGASYEQYF. The CDR3, as DNA: TGTGCCAGCTCACCGCCGGGACAGGGAGCATCCTACGAGCAGTACTTC. The variable domain in full, completed from reference TRBV18 and TRBJ2-7, reads NAGVMQNPRHLVRRRGQEARLRCSPMKGHSHVYWYRQLPEEGLKFMVYLQKENIIDESGMPKERFSAEFPKEGPSILRIQQVVRGDSAAYFCASSPPGQGASYEQYFGPGTRLTVT.